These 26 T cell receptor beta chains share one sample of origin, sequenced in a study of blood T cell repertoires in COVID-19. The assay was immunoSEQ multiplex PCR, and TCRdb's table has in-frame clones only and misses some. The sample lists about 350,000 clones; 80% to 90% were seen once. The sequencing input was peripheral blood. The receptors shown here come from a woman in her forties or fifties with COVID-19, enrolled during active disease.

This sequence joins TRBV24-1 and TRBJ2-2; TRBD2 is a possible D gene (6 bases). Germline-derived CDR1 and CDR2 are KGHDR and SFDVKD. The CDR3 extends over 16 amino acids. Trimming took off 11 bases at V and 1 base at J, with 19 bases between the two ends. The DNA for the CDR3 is TGTGCCATCGCCCCCCCCGGGAGAGGGAACACCGGGGAGCTGTTTTTT. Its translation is CAIAPPGRGNTGELFF.

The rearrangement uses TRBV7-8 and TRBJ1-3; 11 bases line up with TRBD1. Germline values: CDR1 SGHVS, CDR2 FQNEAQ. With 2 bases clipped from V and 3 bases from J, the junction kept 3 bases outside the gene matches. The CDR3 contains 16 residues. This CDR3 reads CASSLPGQGVGNTIYF. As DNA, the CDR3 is TGTGCCAGCAGCTTACCGGGACAGGGGGTTGGAAACACCATATATTTT.

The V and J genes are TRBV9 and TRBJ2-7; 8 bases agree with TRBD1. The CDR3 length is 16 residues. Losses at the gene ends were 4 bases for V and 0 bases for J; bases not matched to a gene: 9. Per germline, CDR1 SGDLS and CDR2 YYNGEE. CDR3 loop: CASSPTWTGSSYEQYF. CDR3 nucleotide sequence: TGTGCCAGCAGCCCCACCTGGACAGGGAGCTCCTACGAGCAGTACTTC.

CDR3 sequence reads: CATSGQGEAGNTIYF. Here the CDR3 DNA reads TGTGCCACCAGCGGACAGGGAGAGGCTGGAAACACCATATATTTT. The V call is TRBV15, the J call TRBJ1-3; 8 bases fit TRBD1. Germline values: CDR1 LNHNV, CDR2 YYDKDF (reference sequence). After removal of 5 bases from V and 2 bases from J, the junction contained 5 bases not matched to a gene. This CDR3 spans 15 amino acids.

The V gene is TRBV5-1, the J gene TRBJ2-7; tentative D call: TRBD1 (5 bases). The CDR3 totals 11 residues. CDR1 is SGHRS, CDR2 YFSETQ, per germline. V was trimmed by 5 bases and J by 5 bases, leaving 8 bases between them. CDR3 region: CASRRGHEQYF. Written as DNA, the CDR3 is TGCGCCAGCAGAAGGGGCCACGAGCAGTACTTC.

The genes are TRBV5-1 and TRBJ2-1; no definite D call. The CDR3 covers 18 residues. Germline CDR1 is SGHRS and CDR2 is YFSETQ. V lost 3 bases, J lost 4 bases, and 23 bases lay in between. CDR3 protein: CASSYFSRRPESYNEQFF. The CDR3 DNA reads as TGCGCCAGCAGCTATTTTAGCCGTCGGCCGGAAAGTTACAATGAGCAGTTCTTC.

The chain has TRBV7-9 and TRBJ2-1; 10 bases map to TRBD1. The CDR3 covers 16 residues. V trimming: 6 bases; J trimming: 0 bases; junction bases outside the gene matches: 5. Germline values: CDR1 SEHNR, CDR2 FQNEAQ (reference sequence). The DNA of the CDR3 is TGTGCCAGCAGGGCCGGGACAGGGGACTCCTACAATGAGCAGTTCTTC. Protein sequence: CASRAGTGDSYNEQFF.

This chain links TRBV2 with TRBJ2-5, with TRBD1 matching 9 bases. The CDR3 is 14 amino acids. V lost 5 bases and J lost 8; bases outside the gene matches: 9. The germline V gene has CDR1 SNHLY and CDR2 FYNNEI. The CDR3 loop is CASSPTGGAGTQYF. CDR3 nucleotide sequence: TGTGCCAGCAGTCCCACAGGGGGCGCAGGAACCCAGTACTTC.

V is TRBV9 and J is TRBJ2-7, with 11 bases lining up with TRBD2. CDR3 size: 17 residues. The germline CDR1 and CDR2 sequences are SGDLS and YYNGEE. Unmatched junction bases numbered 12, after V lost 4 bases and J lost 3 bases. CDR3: CASSHTSGSVFDYEQYF. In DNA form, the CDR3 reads TGTGCCAGCAGCCATACTAGCGGGAGCGTTTTCGACTACGAGCAGTACTTC. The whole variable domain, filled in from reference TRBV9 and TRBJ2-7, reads DSGVTQTPKHLITATGQRVTLRCSPRSGDLSVYWYQQSLDQGLQFLIQYYNGEERAKGNILERFSAQQFPDLHSELNLSSLELGDSALYFCASSHTSGSVFDYEQYFGPGTRLTVT.

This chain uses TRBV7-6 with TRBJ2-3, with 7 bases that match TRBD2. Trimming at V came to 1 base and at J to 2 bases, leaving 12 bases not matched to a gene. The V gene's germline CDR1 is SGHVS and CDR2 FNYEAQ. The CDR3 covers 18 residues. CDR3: CASSLEPGLTSPTDTQYF. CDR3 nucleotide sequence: TGTGCCAGCAGCTTAGAGCCGGGACTAACGAGCCCCACAGATACGCAGTATTTT.

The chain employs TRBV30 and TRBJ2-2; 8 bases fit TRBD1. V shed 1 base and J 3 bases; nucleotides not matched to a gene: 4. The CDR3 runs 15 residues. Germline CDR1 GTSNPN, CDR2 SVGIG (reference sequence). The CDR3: CAWSGQGADTGELFF. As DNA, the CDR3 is TGTGCCTGGAGTGGCCAGGGGGCGGACACCGGGGAGCTGTTTTTT. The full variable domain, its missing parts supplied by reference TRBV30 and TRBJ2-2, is SQTIHQWPATLVQPVGSPLSLECTVEGTSNPNLYWYRQAAGRGLQLLFYSVGIGQISSEVPQNLSASRPQDRQFILSSKKLLLSDSGFYLCAWSGQGADTGELFFGEGSRLTVL.

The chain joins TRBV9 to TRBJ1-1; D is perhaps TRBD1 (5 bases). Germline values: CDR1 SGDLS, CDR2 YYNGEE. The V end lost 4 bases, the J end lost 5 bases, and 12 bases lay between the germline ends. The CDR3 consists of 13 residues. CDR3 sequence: CASSPRVRTEAFF. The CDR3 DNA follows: TGTGCCAGCAGCCCCAGGGTGAGAACTGAAGCTTTCTTT.

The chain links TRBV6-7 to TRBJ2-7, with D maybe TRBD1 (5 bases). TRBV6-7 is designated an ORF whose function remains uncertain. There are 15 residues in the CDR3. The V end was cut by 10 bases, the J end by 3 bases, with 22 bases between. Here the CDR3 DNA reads TGTGCCACCGTCAGCCTCTACAGGCCACACTACGAGCAGTACTTC. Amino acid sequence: CATVSLYRPHYEQYF.

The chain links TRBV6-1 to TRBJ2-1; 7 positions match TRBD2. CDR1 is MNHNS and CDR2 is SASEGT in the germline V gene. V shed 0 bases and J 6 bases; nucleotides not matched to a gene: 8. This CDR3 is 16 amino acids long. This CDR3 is CASSEASGPPFNEQFF. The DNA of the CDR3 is TGTGCCAGCAGTGAAGCTAGCGGGCCGCCCTTCAATGAGCAGTTCTTC.

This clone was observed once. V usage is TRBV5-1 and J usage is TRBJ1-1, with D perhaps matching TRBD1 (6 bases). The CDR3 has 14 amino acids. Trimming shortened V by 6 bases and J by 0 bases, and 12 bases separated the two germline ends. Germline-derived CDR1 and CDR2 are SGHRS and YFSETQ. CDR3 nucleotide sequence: TGCGCCAGCATGAGGGGGGGAATGAACACTGAAGCTTTCTTT. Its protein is CASMRGGMNTEAFF.

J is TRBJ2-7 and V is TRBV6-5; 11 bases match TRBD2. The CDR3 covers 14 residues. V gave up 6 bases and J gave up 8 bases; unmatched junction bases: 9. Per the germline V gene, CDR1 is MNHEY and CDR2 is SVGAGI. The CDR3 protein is CASSQLAGVSKQYF. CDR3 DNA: TGTGCCAGCAGCCAACTAGCGGGAGTATCCAAGCAGTACTTC.

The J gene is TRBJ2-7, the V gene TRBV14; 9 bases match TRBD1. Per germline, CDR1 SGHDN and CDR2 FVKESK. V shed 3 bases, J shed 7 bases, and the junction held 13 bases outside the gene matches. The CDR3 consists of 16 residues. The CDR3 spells CASSQAGTGQVGEQYF. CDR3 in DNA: TGTGCCAGCAGCCAGGCCGGGACAGGGCAAGTAGGTGAGCAGTACTTC.

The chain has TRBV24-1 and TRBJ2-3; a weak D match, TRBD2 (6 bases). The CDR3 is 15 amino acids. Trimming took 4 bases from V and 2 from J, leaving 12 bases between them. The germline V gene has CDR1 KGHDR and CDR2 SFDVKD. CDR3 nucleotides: TGTGCCACCAGTGACCTTAGCGGCAACACAGATACGCAGTATTTT. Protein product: CATSDLSGNTDTQYF.

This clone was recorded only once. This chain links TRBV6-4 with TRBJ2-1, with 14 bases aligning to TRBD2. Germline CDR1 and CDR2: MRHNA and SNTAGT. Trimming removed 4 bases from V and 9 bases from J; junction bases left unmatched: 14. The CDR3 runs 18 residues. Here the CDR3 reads CASSGLAGGPGLVGEQFF. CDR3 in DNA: TGTGCCAGCAGTGGACTAGCGGGAGGGCCCGGGTTAGTCGGTGAGCAGTTCTTC.

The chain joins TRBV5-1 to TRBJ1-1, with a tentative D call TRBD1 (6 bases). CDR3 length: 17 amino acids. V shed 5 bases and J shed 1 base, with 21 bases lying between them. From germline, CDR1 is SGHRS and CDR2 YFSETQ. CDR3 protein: CASRGIGGPNSNTEAFF. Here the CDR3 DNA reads TGCGCCAGCAGGGGTATAGGGGGTCCTAACTCGAACACTGAAGCTTTCTTT.

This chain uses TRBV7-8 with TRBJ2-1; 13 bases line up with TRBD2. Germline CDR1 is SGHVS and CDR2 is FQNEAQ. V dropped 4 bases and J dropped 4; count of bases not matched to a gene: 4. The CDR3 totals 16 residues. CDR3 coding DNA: TGTGCCAGCAGCTCCGGGACTAGCGGGAAATACAATGAGCAGTTCTTC. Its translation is CASSSGTSGKYNEQFF.

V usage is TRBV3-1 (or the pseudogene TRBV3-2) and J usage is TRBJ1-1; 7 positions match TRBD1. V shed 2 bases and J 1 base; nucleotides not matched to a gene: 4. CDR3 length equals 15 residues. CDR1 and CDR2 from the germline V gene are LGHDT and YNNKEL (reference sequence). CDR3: CASSQPGDRNTEAFF. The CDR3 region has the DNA TGTGCCAGCAGCCAACCCGGGGACAGGAACACTGAAGCTTTCTTT.

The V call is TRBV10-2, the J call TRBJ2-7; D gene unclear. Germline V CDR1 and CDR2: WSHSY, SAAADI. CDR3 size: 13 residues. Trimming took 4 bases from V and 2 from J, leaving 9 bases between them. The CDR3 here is CASSGADPYEQYF. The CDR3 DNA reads TGCGCCAGCAGTGGGGCCGACCCCTACGAGCAGTACTTC.

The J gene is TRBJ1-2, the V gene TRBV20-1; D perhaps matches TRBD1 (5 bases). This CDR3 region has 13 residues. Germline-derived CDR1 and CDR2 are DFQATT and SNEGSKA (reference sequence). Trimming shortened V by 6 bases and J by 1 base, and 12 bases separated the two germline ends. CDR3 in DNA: TGCAGTGCCAGTTGGGGGGATAACTATGGCTACACCTTC. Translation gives CSASWGDNYGYTF.

The CDR3 loop reads CASSLGTSGSYNEQFF. The CDR3 DNA reads TGTGCCAGCAGCTTAGGCACTAGCGGGAGCTACAATGAGCAGTTCTTC. The chain carries TRBV7-8 and TRBJ2-1, with 11 bases identical to TRBD2. There are 16 residues in the CDR3. Germline V CDR1 and CDR2: SGHVS, FQNEAQ. J was trimmed by 3 bases and V by 1 base; bases with no gene match: 2. Full variable domain (remainder filled in from reference TRBV7-8 and TRBJ2-1): GAGVSQSPRYKVAKRGQDVALRCDPISGHVSLFWYQQALGQGPEFLTYFQNEAQLDKSGLPSDRFFAERPEGSVSTLKIQRTQQEDSAVYLCASSLGTSGSYNEQFFGPGTRLTVL.

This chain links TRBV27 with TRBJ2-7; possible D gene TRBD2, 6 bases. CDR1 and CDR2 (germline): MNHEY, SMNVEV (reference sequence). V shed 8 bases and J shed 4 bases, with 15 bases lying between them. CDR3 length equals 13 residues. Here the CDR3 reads CASQLRAGYEQYF. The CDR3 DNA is TGTGCCAGCCAACTGCGAGCGGGTTACGAGCAGTACTTC.